This TCR beta chain was sequenced for a study of T-cell reconstitution after alpha-beta-depleted transplantation in children. General study points: At day 60, the high TCRbeta diversity found in some patients originated from recipient T cells and thymic progenitors that had survived. Several hundred expanded graft clones reportedly were the source of alpha-beta T cells about two months after transplant. Diversity and T-cell counts at one year after transplant derived mostly from new T cells.

Using unique molecular identifiers, the investigators prepared the TCRbeta library. TCRdb analysed the PCR reads with MiXCR anew, one entry per CDR3 protein. The sample includes fewer than 400,000 distinct CDR3 sequences, around 25% of them seen just once. CDR1 and CDR2 (germline): MNHNS, SASEGT. The trim removed 6 bases at V and 4 bases at J, leaving 8 bases unmatched. The CDR3 extends over 15 amino acids. This clonotype turned up a few times. Its target is unknown. The sample was PBMCs, mostly from graft donor cells, taken 180 days after TCRalphabeta/CD19-depleted stem cell transplant. The rearrangement uses TRBV6-1 and TRBJ2-1; 8 bases are shared with TRBD2. The TCR sequence derives from a male patient younger than 18 who had a stem cell transplant for acute lymphoblastic leukemia, so the T cells may come from the graft donor. The CDR3 spells CASSQLAEGYNEQFF. The CDR3 DNA follows: TGTGCCAGCAGCCAACTAGCGGAGGGGTACAATGAGCAGTTCTTC.